These 19 T cell receptor beta chains were sequenced from one sample in a study of regulatory T cells in long-lasting Graves disease (dated by TCRdb to the early 2020s). Library prep was done by multiplex PCR. Instrument on record: Illumina HiSeq 4000. iRepertoire HTBI primers and Arm-PCR amplification of CDR3 regions were used to construct TCR beta libraries. TCRdb applied fastp at Q25 and MiXCR to the public reads, then kept only in-frame beta chains. One record per CDR3 amino acid sequence lists the most common genes and DNA. The sample yields 350,000 to 550,000 distinct CDR3 sequences; about 14% were counted once. In total, the top ten clones hold about a sixth of the sample. Read against the paper, the sample's time point label means: newly diagnosed GD, antithyroid drugs for less than 3 months. For both TCR sequencing and RNA sequencing, RNA was extracted from PBMCs using TRIzol. This sample also belongs to another study, concerning T cells in Graves' hyperthyroidism and ophthalmopathy.

The specimen was peripheral blood mononuclear cells (PBMCs), collected at new diagnosis, from a patient treated with antithyroid drugs. The source is a woman between 50 and 59 years old with Graves disease. Donor details come from another sample of the same person, matched by shared clones.

The table lists this clonotype with a few counts. The V gene is TRBV6-1, the J gene TRBJ1-2; tentatively, D is TRBD1 (5 bases). The CDR3 covers 12 residues. Trimming cost V 7 bases and J 4 bases, with 10 bases left between them. The germline V gene has CDR1 MNHNS and CDR2 SASEGT. The chain's CDR3 is CASMTQAYGYTF. As DNA, the CDR3 is TGTGCCAGCATGACACAGGCCTATGGCTACACCTTC.

In this sample, this clonotype turned up a few times. The gene calls are TRBV27 and TRBJ1-5; a weak D match, TRBD1 (5 bases). CDR1 is MNHEY, CDR2 SMNVEV, per germline (reference sequence). The CDR3 extends over 12 amino acids. V lost 11 bases to trimming and J lost 6 bases, with 14 bases between them. The CDR3 coding sequence is TGTGCCGCGGGGGAGGGGTTTCAGCCCCAGCATTTT. It is translated as CAAGEGFQPQHF.

This clonotype was seen a few times. The chain joins TRBV29-1 to TRBJ2-3, with TRBD1 as a possible D gene (7 bases). Trimming left V 7 bases short and J 0 bases short, with 14 bases between. The germline V gene has CDR1 SQVTM and CDR2 ANQGSEA. The CDR3 length is 14 residues. The CDR3 loop is CSEAGGSSTDTQYF. The CDR3 region has the DNA TGCAGCGAGGCAGGGGGGTCTAGCACAGATACGCAGTATTTT.

Many counts were recorded for this clonotype. J is TRBJ2-1 and V is TRBV5-1; 7 bases fit TRBD2. CDR1 and CDR2 from the germline V gene are SGHRS and YFSETQ. V lost 6 bases, J lost 1 base, and 10 bases stayed unmatched. CDR3 length: 16 residues. Written as DNA, the CDR3 is TGCGCCAGCACCAGGTTGTCGGGAGGTTCCTACAATGAGCAGTTCTTC. This sequence encodes CASTRLSGGSYNEQFF.

As regards this clonotype: Being one base from a much bigger clone, this may be a read error. V usage is TRBV15 and J usage is TRBJ2-1, with D possibly being TRBD2 (6 bases). The J call may be wrong; the DNA end is better matched by TRBJ2-5. Germline assignment: CDR1 LNHNV and CDR2 YYDKDF (reference sequence). The CDR3 covers 18 residues. The CDR3, as DNA: TGTGCCACCAGCAGAATCACTAGCTGGAGATTTTCCCAAGAGACCCAGTACTTC. It specifies CATSRITSWRFSQETQYF.

Note on this clonotype: A clone one base away is much larger, so this may be a read error. The rearrangement joins TRBV11-2 to TRBJ2-2; D possibly corresponds to TRBD2 (5 bases). The germline gives CDR1 SGHAT, CDR2 FQNNGV. The CDR3 extends over 15 amino acids. CDR3 sequence (DNA): TGTGCCAGCAGCCCCCAAAGTTTATACACCGGGGAGCTGCTTTTT. Amino acids: CASSPQSLYTGELLF.

A remark on this clonotype: Just one base apart from a much larger clone, this may be a read error. This chain connects TRBV10-2 to TRBJ2-2; D is ambiguous. Deletions cut 6 bases from V and 7 bases from J, with 12 bases between. Germline V lookup: CDR1 WSHSY, CDR2 SAAADI. The CDR3 extends over 13 amino acids. The CDR3 sequence: CASRTPQYGELFF. The CDR3 coding sequence is TGCGCCAGCAGGACCCCCCAATACGGGGAGCTGTTTTTT.

In this sample, this clonotype turned up many times. The rearrangement uses TRBV11-2 and TRBJ1-2; the D gene is possibly TRBD1 (6 bases). From germline, CDR1 is SGHAT and CDR2 FQNNGV. V lost 5 bases to trimming and J lost 0 bases, with 16 bases between them. CDR3 length equals 16 residues. The CDR3 region has the DNA TGTGCCAGCAGCACTTACCGGGGGCGGTCTAACTATGGCTACACCTTC. Protein sequence: CASSTYRGRSNYGYTF.

V gene TRBV2 combines with J gene TRBJ2-1, with TRBD2 matching over 15 bases. J was trimmed by 7 bases and V by 1 base; bases with no gene match: 5. CDR1 and CDR2 from the germline V gene are SNHLY and FYNNEI. The CDR3 is 17 amino acids. CDR3 protein: CASSEGTSGRAWNEQFF. The DNA of the CDR3 is TGTGCCAGCAGTGAAGGGACTAGCGGGAGGGCTTGGAATGAGCAGTTCTTC.

Many counts were recorded for this clonotype. V usage is TRBV2 and J usage is TRBJ2-2, with no clear D. V lost 7 bases to trimming and J lost 4 bases, with 10 bases between them. Germline CDR1 reads SNHLY; CDR2 reads FYNNEI. CDR3 length: 13 amino acids. As DNA, the CDR3 is TGTGCCAGCACCCTCCTAACCACCGGGGAGCTGTTTTTT. Amino acids: CASTLLTTGELFF.

This clonotype came up a few times. This sequence joins TRBV4-1 and TRBJ2-2; D not resolved. The CDR3 is made up of 13 amino acids. Germline-derived CDR1 and CDR2 are MGHRA and YSYEKL. DNA for the CDR3: TGCGCTTCAAGTTCCATTCTTGGCGGGGAGCTGTTTTTT. It codes for CASSSILGGELFF.

This clonotype was found many times. The rearrangement joins TRBV13 to TRBJ1-1; D gene unclear. Germline V lookup: CDR1 PRHDT, CDR2 FYEKMQ (reference sequence). Trimming pared 4 bases from V and 6 bases from J, leaving 9 bases between. The CDR3 loop spans 12 amino acids. The CDR3 loop reads CASSSTGSEAFF. The CDR3 DNA reads as TGTGCCAGCAGCTCAACCGGCTCTGAAGCTTTCTTT.

This clonotype appeared many times. The junction shows a germline mismatch at one end, possibly a read error. The chain has TRBV5-1 and TRBJ2-1, with TRBD1 matching over 8 bases. This CDR3 contains 14 residues. Germline values: CDR1 SGHRS, CDR2 YFSETQ. CDR3 nucleotides: TGTGCCAGCAGCTTAGGGACAGGCTACAATGAGCAGTTCTTC. Translated, it gives CASSLGTGYNEQFF.

There are a few counts of this clonotype. The junction departs from germline at one end; a sequencing error may be responsible. The V gene is TRBV30, the J gene TRBJ2-7, with D possibly being TRBD1 (5 bases). The CDR3 runs 15 residues. Germline CDR1 is GTSNPN and CDR2 is SVGIG (reference sequence). This chain's CDR3 is CAWSVPGQGHYGQYF. CDR3 bases: TGTGCCTGGAGTGTACCAGGCCAGGGCCACTACGGGCAGTACTTC.

The genes are TRBV6-2 or TRBV6-3 and TRBJ2-3, with D unresolved. V was pared by 6 bases and J by 6 bases, with 13 bases between. CDR3 length: 13 residues. Germline V gene sequence: CDR1 MNHEY, CDR2 SVGEGT. The CDR3 DNA follows: TGTGCCAGCAGACCCGGAGAGGAGGATACGCAGTATTTT. As protein: CASRPGEEDTQYF.

This clonotype came up a few times. V usage is TRBV5-1 and J usage is TRBJ2-3; possibly TRBD1 or TRBD2 for D (5 bases each). Germline CDR1 is SGHRS and CDR2 is YFSETQ. V lost 4 bases and J 5 bases, leaving 17 bases between the germline ends. CDR3 length: 15 residues. The CDR3, as DNA: TGCGCCAGCAGCAGCTCTAGGGAGAGGGGAGATACGCAGTATTTT. This sequence encodes CASSSSRERGDTQYF.

This clonotype was counted many times. In this CDR3 the conserved last residue, phenylalanine or tryptophan, is missing, so a read error is likely. The genes are TRBV12-3 or TRBV12-4 and TRBJ1-4; D not certain. The CDR3 is made up of 21 amino acids. Trimming stripped 5 bases from V and 1 base from J, with 29 bases between. This CDR3 reads CASSGRPVWFSSWGTNEKLFL. DNA for the CDR3: TGTGCCAGCAGTGGGAGACCGGTCTGGTTCTCTTCATGGGGAACTAATGAAAAACTGTTTCTT.

The chain couples TRBV6-1 to TRBJ1-1, with 7 bases lining up with TRBD1. The germline gives CDR1 MNHNS, CDR2 SASEGT. The CDR3 extends over 14 amino acids. V gave up 8 bases and J gave up 3 bases; unmatched junction bases: 9. The CDR3 sequence is CASGKPGQHTEAFF. The CDR3 nucleotides read TGTGCCAGCGGAAAGCCGGGACAGCACACTGAAGCTTTCTTT.

This clonotype occurred a few times. V gene TRBV20-1 combines with J gene TRBJ1-5; TRBD1 agrees at 8 bases. Germline V gene data show CDR1 as DFQATT and CDR2 as SNEGSKA (reference sequence). The ends lost 6 bases at V and 7 bases at J; junction bases unmatched: 11. This CDR3 has 14 residues. This chain's CDR3 is CSATGGLHRQPQHF. The CDR3 DNA sequence: TGCAGTGCCACAGGGGGGTTACATCGGCAGCCCCAGCATTTT.